Included here is one T cell receptor (beta chain) sequence, with context. Antigen: not known. A single record per CDR3 protein comes from TCRdb applying MiXCR to the 5' RACE reads. The sample includes about 700,000 distinct CDR3 sequences, roughly 6% of them seen just once. This entry comes from a study of identical twins. Per germline, CDR1 SQVTM and CDR2 ANQGSEA. The CDR3 sequence is 16 residues long. V trimming: 5 bases; J trimming: 2 bases; junction bases outside the gene matches: 11. No donor was unhealthy or non-Caucasian. Points from the study as a whole: Fewer insertions were carried by abundant cord blood beta clonotypes, but none was seen in memory repertoires. Twin-shared out-of-frame alpha sequences showed excess low generation probability. Donors were not followed over many years; analysis was cross-sectional.

The chain carries TRBV29-1 and TRBJ1-4; TRBD1 aligns across 7 bases. This sequence originates from a man between 18 and 35 years old in good health. The sequencing input was naive T cells sorted from blood. The CDR3 DNA follows: TGCAGCGTTCTAGGGCAGGGGGTTTCGACTAATGAAAAACTGTTTTTT. Its protein is CSVLGQGVSTNEKLFF.